This T cell receptor beta chain was captured by sequencing in a study of beta chain features in type 1 diabetes. Broader study findings: There was a moderate but significant shortening of TCRB CDR3s in all four CD4+ subsets of Type 1 diabetes patients.

As every portion of the isolated RNA was reverse transcribed, the sequencing read expressed TCRB transcripts. Assay used: immunoSEQ multiplex PCR; TCRdb lists only in-frame clones, some missing. The sample lists some 290,000 clones; around 15% were seen once. Notes on this clone: Its antigen is undetermined.

Each of the CD4+ naive, central memory, regulatory and stem cell-like memory populations was sorted via CD45RO/CCR7/CD25/CD127/CD95/CD27. CDR3 length equals 12 residues. The germline V and J ends were trimmed by 1 base and 6 bases, with 5 bases remaining between them. Per germline, CDR1 SGHAT and CDR2 FQNNGV. V and J are TRBV11-2 and TRBJ2-3; D not certain. Input material: naive CD4+ T cells from blood. This clonotype was obtained from a man aged 25 to 45 with type 1 diabetes. CDR3 sequence reads: CASSLGRDTQYF. CDR3 nucleotide sequence: TGTGCCAGCAGCTTAGGCCGGGATACGCAGTATTTT.